This T cell receptor beta chain originates from a study of OX40 agonist ivuxolimab in advanced cancers. Per germline, CDR1 GTSNPN and CDR2 SVGIG (reference sequence). V gave up 1 base and J gave up 1 base, with 3 bases separating them. The CDR3 totals 12 residues. The repertoire was sequenced with immunoSEQ multiplex PCR; TCRdb's copy has only in-frame clones and lacks some. This sample has 50,000 to 75,000 clones, with about nine tenths found just once. V usage is TRBV30 and J usage is TRBJ2-3; D call uncertain. The sequences come from CD4+ or CD8+ T cells sorted from blood, collected in a trial of the OX40 agonist ivuxolimab. This TCR derives from an adult with an advanced solid tumor such as melanoma, head and neck, liver or kidney cancer. The CDR3 region is CAWSAGTDTQYF. CDR3 coding DNA: TGTGCCTGGAGTGCGGGCACAGATACGCAGTATTTT.